This is a list of T cell receptor beta chains from one sample in a study of tumor and adjacent non-tumor tissue in lung cancer. TCRdb re-derived calls from the multiplex PCR reads in MiXCR, one entry per CDR3 protein. The sample shows 60,000 to 90,000 distinct CDR3 sequences, 60% to 80% of them seen only once. The sequenced sample was lung tumor tissue. These TCRs come from a woman in her forties or fifties with non-small cell lung cancer. The CDR3 runs from the conserved cysteine through the conserved F or W. D genes are given only for firm matches. The size entry is marked missing in some rows and otherwise reads once, few, many or a size class.

TRBV6-2/TRBV6-3	-	-	TRBJ2-7	CASSLGGNPYEHYF	TGTGCCAGCAGTTTAGGAGGGAACCCCTACGAGCACTACTTC
TRBV4-1	-	-	TRBJ2-1	CVSNQYQISFNEQFF	TGCGTCAGCAACCAATATCAGATTAGCTTCAATGAGCAGTTCTTC
TRBV11-2	-	-	TRBJ2-1	CANSLELNGEQFF	TGTGCCAACAGCTTAGAGCTGAACGGTGAGCAGTTTTTC
TRBV12-1	-	-	TRBJ2-1	CVSSFVPYGTSGRGEQFF	TGTGTCAGCAGCTTTGTACCTTACGGGACTAGCGGGAGGGGTGAGCAGTTCTTC
TRBV6-5	-	TRBD2	TRBJ2-5	CTSSRLAGQAQYF	TGTACCAGCAGTCGACTAGCGGGGCAGGCACAGTACTTC
TRBV6-2/TRBV6-3	-	-	TRBJ2-2	CISSADSGTANTGELFF	TGTATCAGCAGTGCAGACTCCGGGACGGCGAACACCGGGGAGCTGTTTTTT
TRBV20-1	many	-	TRBJ2-7	CSARELYEQYF	TGCAGTGCTAGAGAGCTCTACGAGCAGTACTTC
TRBV28	many	TRBD2	TRBJ2-1	CGSRGTSGRAIDGGDEQFF	TGTGGATCCCGGGGCACTAGCGGGAGGGCCATCGATGGGGGGGATGAGCAGTTCTTC
TRBV10-3	-	TRBD1	TRBJ2-1	CAIIVGTGALEQFF	TGTGCCATCATTGTTGGGACAGGGGCGCTTGAACAGTTCTTC
TRBV24-1	-	-	TRBJ2-6	CATSGYPDSSGANVPTF	TGCGCCACCAGTGGGTATCCTGACAGCTCTGGGGCCAACGTCCCGACTTTC
TRBV6-5	few	-	TRBJ1-3	CASSYIPVSGNAIYF	TGTGCCAGCAGTTACATTCCTGTCTCTGGAAACGCCATATATTTT
TRBV11-2	-	-	TRBJ2-1	CASSRIGTGNEQFF	TGTGCCAGCAGCCGGATAGGGACTGGAAATGAGCAGTTCTTC
TRBV11-2	once	TRBD2	TRBJ2-1	CASSSTRPGLAGGHGYNEQFF	TGTGCCAGCAGCTCAACGAGACCTGGACTAGCGGGAGGGCATGGATACAATGAACAGTTCTTC
TRBV6-2/TRBV6-3	once	-	TRBJ2-3	CASFLALPGTDTQYF	TGTGCCAGCTTTCTAGCGCTCCCCGGCACAGATACGCAGTATTTT
TRBV20-1	many	-	TRBJ1-5	CSASRTVNQPQHF	TGCAGTGCTAGCAGGACGGTCAATCAGCCCCAGCATTTT
TRBV11-2	-	-	TRBJ2-2	CAGSLGIGTGELFF	TGTGCCGGCAGCTTAGGTATAGGGACCGGGGAGCTGTTTTTT
TRBV12-3/TRBV12-4	-	-	TRBJ1-5	CASSLGAGVQPQHF	TGTGCCAGCAGTCTCGGGGCAGGGGTCCAACCCCAGCATTTT
TRBV12-3/TRBV12-4	once	-	TRBJ2-2	CASSGLSGAPGTGELCF	TGTGCCAGCAGCGGGCTCAGCGGAGCTCCGGGGACCGGGGAGCTATGTTTT
TRBV11-2	-	-	TRBJ2-3	CASYLDLVADTQYF	TGTGCCAGCTACTTAGATTTGGTAGCAGATACGCAGTATTTT
TRBV11-2	-	-	TRBJ1-5	CASSWGGYSNQAQHF	TGTGCTAGCAGCTGGGGCGGTTATAGCAATCAGGCCCAGCATTTT
TRBV4-2	medium-sized	TRBD2	TRBJ2-1	CASSPQRETYNEQFF	TGTGCCAGCAGCCCCCAGCGGGAGACTTACAATGAGCAGTTCTTC
TRBV9	few	TRBD1	TRBJ2-7	CASSPPGQGVSYEQYF	TGTGCCAGCAGCCCTCCGGGACAGGGGGTTTCCTACGAGCAGTACTTC
TRBV30	-	-	TRBJ2-7	CAWKLTGSYEQYF	TGTGCCTGGAAACTAACGGGAAGCTACGAGCAGTACTTC
TRBV28	-	-	TRBJ2-7	CASSHPGPYEHYF	TGTGCCAGCTCCCACCCGGGACCCTACGAACACTACTTC
TRBV6-5	-	TRBD2	TRBJ2-3	CAGNQAGTDTQYF	TGTGCCGGCAATCAAGCGGGAACAGATACGCAGTATTTT
TRBV29-1	-	-	TRBJ2-1	CSLEGLLHEQFF	TGCAGCCTTGAAGGACTTCTCCATGAGCAGTTCTTC
TRBV12-5	-	-	TRBJ2-3	CASDDGSINTQYF	TGTGCTAGTGACGACGGGAGTATCAATACGCAGTATTTT
TRBV6-5	many	-	TRBJ2-3	CVVRHQVTDTQYF	TGTGTCGTGCGGCATCAAGTCACAGATACGCAGTATTTT
TRBV12-3/TRBV12-4	-	-	TRBJ2-3	CVSMDTNSRAQYF	TGTGTCAGCATGGATACTAATAGTAGGGCGCAGTATTTT
TRBV11-2	-	TRBD1	TRBJ1-1	CAGSHGQGALGNTETFF	TGTGCCGGCAGTCACGGACAGGGGGCATTGGGGAACACTGAAACTTTCTTT
TRBV5-6	-	-	TRBJ2-1	CASSSTWHIEQFF	TGTGCCAGCAGCTCGACATGGCACATTGAGCAGTTCTTC
TRBV6-1	-	-	TRBJ2-2	CASSETRLGKNLNTWELFF	TGTGCCAGCAGCGAGACACGGCTTGGGAAGAACTTGAACACCTGGGAGCTGTTTTTT
TRBV11-2	-	TRBD1	TRBJ2-3	CDSSLDRGDTQYF	TGTGACAGTAGCTTGGACAGGGGAGATACGCAGTATTTT
TRBV29-1	-	TRBD1	TRBJ2-3	CRETGGGDTQYF	TGCAGGGAAACAGGGGGCGGGGATACACAGTATTTT
TRBV29-1	-	-	TRBJ2-3	CSDVDAYTDTQYF	TGCAGCGATGTTGATGCCTACACAGATACGCAGTATTTT
TRBV6-1	-	TRBD1	TRBJ2-3	CASCGTGGRDTQYF	TGTGCCAGCTGTGGCACAGGGGGCCGTGATACACAGTATTTT
TRBV12-3/TRBV12-4	-	TRBD2	TRBJ2-1	CTNSPASGRGWNEQFF	TGTACCAACAGTCCCGCTAGCGGGAGAGGGTGGAATGAGCAGTTCTTC
TRBV6-1	-	TRBD2	TRBJ2-2	CVSSEDPGRVTGELFF	TGCGTTAGCAGTGAAGATCCCGGGAGGGTCACCGGGGAGCTGTTTTTT
TRBV10-3	many	-	TRBJ1-1	CATQGDTEAFF	TGTGCCACCCAGGGTGACACTGAAGCTTTCTTT
TRBV29-1	once	-	TRBJ2-1	CSISISHIEQFF	TGCAGCATTAGCATCTCACACATTGAGCAGTTCTTC
TRBV10-3	-	-	TRBJ2-7	CVANTGTLESYEQYF	TGTGTCGCGAATACCGGGACGCTCGAATCCTACGAGCAGTACTTC
TRBV11-2	-	TRBD2	TRBJ2-1	CASSLWGLAGVGEQFF	TGTGCCAGCAGCCTTTGGGGGCTAGCGGGAGTAGGTGAGCAGTTCTTC
TRBV7-9	-	-	TRBJ2-7	CASSIGGWEQYF	TGTGCCAGCAGCATTGGGGGTTGGGAGCAATACTTC
TRBV20-1	-	-	TRBJ2-2	CSAREGSGTGELFF	TGCAGTGCTAGAGAGGGGAGCGGGACCGGGGAGCTGTTTTTT
TRBV6-6	large	-	TRBJ2-3	CASSAQGHTDTQYF	TGTGCCAGCAGTGCCCAGGGACACACAGATACGCAGTATTTT
TRBV4-2	once	TRBD1	TRBJ1-1	CASIPSDRGDTKAFF	TGTGCCAGCATCCCCTCGGACAGGGGGGACACTAAAGCTTTCTTT
TRBV6-5	-	-	TRBJ2-4	CASRSRVGQNIQNF	TGTGCCAGCAGATCGAGGGTTGGCCAAAACATTCAGAACTTC
TRBV11-2	once	TRBD1	TRBJ1-6	CTSSLRDSDNSPLHF	TGTACCAGCAGCCTCCGGGACAGCGATAATTCACCCCTCCACTTT